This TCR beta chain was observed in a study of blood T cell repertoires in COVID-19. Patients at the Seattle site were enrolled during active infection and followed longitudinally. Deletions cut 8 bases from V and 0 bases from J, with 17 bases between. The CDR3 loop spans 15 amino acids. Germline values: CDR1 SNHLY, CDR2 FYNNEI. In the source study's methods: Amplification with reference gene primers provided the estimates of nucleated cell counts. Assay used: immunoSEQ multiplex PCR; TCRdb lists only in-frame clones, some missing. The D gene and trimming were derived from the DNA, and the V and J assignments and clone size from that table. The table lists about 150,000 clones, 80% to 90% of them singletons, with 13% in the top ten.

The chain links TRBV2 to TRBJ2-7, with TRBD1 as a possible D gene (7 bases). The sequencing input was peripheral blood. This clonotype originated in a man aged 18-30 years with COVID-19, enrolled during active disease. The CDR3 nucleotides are TGTGCCAGCGGGAGGTGGGACAGAGACTCCTACGAGCAGTACTTC. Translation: CASGRWDRDSYEQYF.